A selection of T cell receptor beta chains follows, all from one sample in a study of T cell repertoires in cytomegalovirus infection. No antigens are known for them. TCRdb analysed the reads with MiXCR anew, one entry per CDR3 protein. The table records roughly 130,000 distinct CDR3 sequences, roughly 25% of them present only once. Source material: PBMCs, sequenced either directly or after in vitro stimulation (not recorded which). These TCRs come from a human donor in good health (CMV status not recorded). Some clones in this sample may be carry-over from other donors' samples. The CDR3 runs from the conserved cysteine through the conserved F or W. A D gene is named only where the DNA matches it firmly. Size is omitted from some rows. Given values are once, few, many or a class for expanded clones.

D gene,clone size,CDR3 length,V gene,J gene,CDR3 protein,CDR3 DNA
-,-,13,TRBV27,TRBJ1-6,CASSLRPDSPLHF,TGTGCCAGCAGTTTGAGGCCTGATTCACCCCTCCACTTT
-,few,17,TRBV4-1,TRBJ1-1,CASSQDLVFRANTEAFF,TGCGCCAGCAGCCAAGATCTTGTATTCCGGGCGAACACTGAAGCTTTCTTT
TRBD2,many,16,TRBV7-9,TRBJ2-1,CASSLTSGSVYNEQFF,TGTGCCAGCAGCTTAACTAGCGGGAGTGTCTACAATGAGCAGTTCTTC
-,many,14,TRBV7-2,TRBJ1-6,CASSPRGYNSPLHF,TGTGCCAGCAGCCCCCGGGGTTATAATTCACCCCTCCACTTT
TRBD1,many,19,TRBV7-9,TRBJ1-1,CASSLLGTGVAIMNTEAFF,TGTGCCAGCAGCTTACTCGGGACAGGGGTCGCCATAATGAACACTGAAGCTTTCTTT
-,few,17,TRBV12-3/TRBV12-4,TRBJ1-5,CASSLGRPGWEIQPQHF,TGTGCCAGCAGTTTAGGGAGGCCGGGATGGGAAATTCAGCCCCAGCATTTT
-,many,13,TRBV7-9,TRBJ2-1,CASSLVYGFEQFF,TGTGCCAGCAGCTTAGTTTACGGGTTTGAGCAGTTCTTC
-,many,18,TRBV6-2/TRBV6-3,TRBJ1-5,CASSYSWDTLYSNQPQHF,TGTGCCAGCAGTTACTCATGGGACACACTCTATAGCAATCAGCCCCAGCATTTT
TRBD1,few,16,TRBV6-5,TRBJ2-2,CPRGDIGGPNTGELFF,TGTCCACGAGGGGACATAGGGGGCCCGAACACCGGGGAGCTGTTTTTT
-,-,14,TRBV24-1,TRBJ2-3,CATSGGPLYDTQYF,TGTGCCACCAGTGGGGGACCACTTTATGATACGCAGTATTTT
-,many,13,TRBV7-2,TRBJ2-7,CASSSPLAYEQYF,TGTGCCAGCAGCTCCCCCCTGGCCTACGAGCAGTACTTC
-,many,15,TRBV7-3,TRBJ2-2,CASSLTMARTGELFF,TGTGCCAGCAGCTTAACGATGGCCCGGACCGGGGAGCTGTTTTTT
-,-,14,TRBV28,TRBJ1-5,CASSRPVSNQPQHF,TGTGCCAGCAGTCGTCCGGTTAGCAATCAGCCCCAGCATTTT
-,-,14,TRBV29-1,TRBJ1-6,CSVRNGQNNSPLHF,TGCAGCGTTCGAAACGGGCAGAATAATTCACCCCTCCACTTT
-,-,12,TRBV30,TRBJ1-2,CAWQRTNYGYTF,TGTGCCTGGCAGCGAACTAACTATGGCTACACCTTC
-,few,12,TRBV27,TRBJ2-3,CASKSLRESQYF,TGTGCCAGCAAATCCCTACGGGAATCGCAGTATTTT
-,-,14,TRBV20-1,TRBJ2-5,CSARVWDRAETQYF,TGCAGTGCTAGAGTTTGGGATCGGGCGGAGACCCAGTACTTC
-,few,14,TRBV7-2,TRBJ2-1,CASSLARAYNEQFF,TGTGCCAGCAGCTTAGCGAGGGCCTACAATGAGCAGTTCTTC
-,-,15,TRBV7-3,TRBJ1-1,CASSSPLDGNTEAFF,TGTGCCAGCAGCTCCCCCCTGGACGGGAACACTGAAGCTTTCTTT
TRBD1,few,20,TRBV7-2,TRBJ2-1,CASSLVLGQGFMRSYNEQFF,TGTGCCAGCAGCTTAGTGCTGGGACAGGGGTTTATGAGATCCTACAATGAGCAGTTCTTC
-,-,16,TRBV14,TRBJ1-6,CASSQVLGLTNSPLHF,TGTGCCAGCAGCCAAGTTTTGGGCCTTACTAATTCACCCCTCCACTTT
-,few,15,TRBV27,TRBJ1-1,CASSLYSTSNTEAFF,TGTGCCAGCAGTTTATATAGCACAAGTAACACTGAAGCTTTCTTT
TRBD1,-,14,TRBV20-1,TRBJ2-5,CSARVGTGHETQYF,TGCAGTGCTAGAGTCGGGACAGGACACGAGACCCAGTACTTC
-,-,13,TRBV7-9,TRBJ1-4,CASSTETNEKLFF,TGTGCCAGCAGCACAGAAACAAATGAAAAACTGTTTTTT
-,once,16,TRBV3-1,TRBJ2-2,CASSQEERMNTGELFF,TGTGCCAGCAGCCAAGAGGAGCGGATGAACACCGGGGAGCTGTTTTTT
-,-,15,TRBV7-3,TRBJ2-3,CASSLGLVKTDTQYF,TGTGCCAGCAGCTTAGGGCTAGTAAAGACAGATACGCAGTATTTT
-,many,16,TRBV7-2,TRBJ1-6,CASSPPGLSYNSPLHF,TGTGCCAGCAGCCCGCCGGGCCTCTCCTATAATTCACCCCTCCACTTT
-,few,16,TRBV29-1,TRBJ1-3,CSVALPGWVTGNTIYF,TGCAGCGTTGCACTACCTGGTTGGGTCACTGGAAACACCATATATTTT
-,few,15,TRBV7-2,TRBJ1-4,CASSFQWGQVEKLFF,TGTGCCAGCAGCTTCCAATGGGGGCAGGTTGAAAAACTGTTTTTT
-,-,14,TRBV12-3/TRBV12-4,TRBJ1-5,CASSLGDGLWPQHF,TGTGCCAGCAGTTTAGGGGACGGTCTCTGGCCCCAGCATTTT
TRBD2,few,15,TRBV11-2,TRBJ2-1,CASSLTGLAFNEQFF,TGTGCCAGCAGCTTAACGGGACTAGCTTTCAATGAGCAGTTCTTC
TRBD1,-,14,TRBV20-1,TRBJ2-1,CSARWDRVVNEQFF,TGCAGTGCTAGATGGGACAGGGTAGTGAATGAGCAGTTCTTC
TRBD1,-,16,TRBV25-1,TRBJ2-1,CASSASGTGRDNEQFF,TGTGCCAGCAGTGCCTCCGGGACAGGGAGAGACAATGAGCAGTTCTTC
-,many,14,TRBV7-2,TRBJ1-3,CASSLGGLGNTIYF,TGTGCCAGCAGCTTAGGGGGGCTTGGAAACACCATATATTTT
TRBD1,few,13,TRBV29-1,TRBJ1-1,CSVRGQGAPEAFF,TGCAGCGTCCGAGGACAGGGGGCCCCTGAAGCTTTCTTT
-,few,13,TRBV10-3,TRBJ2-2,CATTSSYTGELFF,TGTGCCACCACATCTAGTTACACCGGGGAGCTGTTTTTT
-,many,16,TRBV28,TRBJ1-1,CASSPPRTGMNTEAFF,TGTGCCAGCAGTCCACCCCGGACGGGAATGAACACTGAAGCTTTCTTT
TRBD2,few,15,TRBV11-2,TRBJ2-3,CASSREGRSTDTQYF,TGTGCCAGCAGCCGGGAGGGACGTAGCACAGATACGCAGTATTTT
-,few,14,TRBV7-2,TRBJ1-5,CASSLGKGSQPQHF,TGTGCCAGCAGCCTAGGGAAGGGCTCTCAGCCCCAGCATTTT
TRBD1,few,13,TRBV25-1,TRBJ1-2,CASSGGTGYGYTF,TGTGCCAGCAGTGGAGGGACAGGGTACGGCTACACCTTC
-,many,16,TRBV7-2,TRBJ1-5,CASSLRNRVQDQPQHF,TGTGCCAGCAGCCTGCGTAACAGGGTCCAGGATCAGCCCCAGCATTTT
-,few,16,TRBV7-2,TRBJ2-2,CASSLIKPGGTGELFF,TGTGCCAGCAGCTTGATCAAGCCTGGAGGCACCGGGGAGCTGTTTTTT
-,few,11,TRBV7-2,TRBJ2-7,CASSFTYEQYF,TGTGCCAGCAGTTTCACGTACGAGCAGTACTTC
TRBD1,-,15,TRBV4-2,TRBJ1-2,CASSPADRDFYGYTF,TGTGCCAGCAGCCCGGCGGACAGGGACTTCTATGGCTACACCTTC
-,few,17,TRBV12-5,TRBJ2-3,CASGLFGWWGITDTQYF,TGTGCTAGTGGTTTGTTCGGCTGGTGGGGGATCACAGATACGCAGTATTTT
TRBD1,-,16,TRBV12-5,TRBJ2-2,CASGKGQGAFTGELFF,TGTGCTAGTGGGAAGGGACAGGGGGCCTTCACCGGGGAGCTGTTTTTT
-,-,15,TRBV4-1,TRBJ2-7,CASSQGPVKGYEQYF,TGCGCCAGCAGCCAAGGGCCGGTAAAGGGGTACGAGCAGTACTTC
TRBD1,many,14,TRBV7-2,TRBJ1-4,CASRRGTAYEKLFF,TGTGCCAGCAGGCGGGGGACAGCTTATGAAAAACTGTTTTTT
-,many,15,TRBV19,TRBJ1-3,CASSTPASSGNTIYF,TGTGCCAGTAGTACGCCAGCTTCTTCTGGAAACACCATATATTTT
-,-,14,TRBV30,TRBJ1-1,CAWSVGQGDTEAFF,TGTGCCTGGAGTGTGGGGCAGGGAGACACTGAAGCTTTCTTT
TRBD2,-,15,TRBV2,TRBJ2-7,CASTNGLARNYEQYF,TGTGCCAGCACTAACGGACTAGCGCGAAACTACGAGCAGTACTTC
TRBD1,-,16,TRBV7-6,TRBJ2-5,CASSLPAVQGARTQYF,TGTGCCAGCAGCTTACCGGCGGTCCAGGGGGCTCGTACCCAGTACTTC
-,-,14,TRBV20-1,TRBJ1-2,CSASVDRTNYGYTF,TGCAGTGCTAGTGTTGACAGAACTAACTATGGCTACACCTTC
TRBD1,-,15,TRBV5-1,TRBJ1-2,CASSLGTGPNYGYTF,TGCGCCAGCAGCTTGGGGACAGGACCAAACTATGGCTACACCTTC
TRBD2,once,15,TRBV19,TRBJ2-1,CASSPPAGPYNEQFF,TGTGCCAGTAGTCCCCCAGCGGGACCCTACAATGAGCAGTTCTTC